The 14 T cell receptor beta chains below all came from one sample that was sequenced in a study of T cell responses to AZD1222 COVID-19 vaccine. Assay: immunoSEQ multiplex PCR; the TCRdb copy retains only in-frame clones and omits some. In the table there are more than 95,000 clones, 88% of which are singletons. The sequenced sample was peripheral blood, obtained on day 0 of AZD1222 vaccination. The origin of the receptors is an adult in good health.

The rearrangement uses TRBV2 and TRBJ2-1, with TRBD2 matching 8 bases. This CDR3 has 15 amino acids. The trim removed 8 bases at V and 6 bases at J, leaving 12 bases unmatched. Germline V gives CDR1 SNHLY, CDR2 FYNNEI. CDR3 nucleotides: TGTGCCAGCTGCCCCCCGGGACTAGAGACCAATGAGCAGTTCTTC. This codes for CASCPPGLETNEQFF.

The J gene is TRBJ1-5, the V gene TRBV7-4; D call uncertain. In germline, CDR1 is SGHVT, CDR2 SQSDAQ. This CDR3 has 15 amino acids. V was cut by 5 bases and J by 3 bases, with 14 bases left in between. DNA of the CDR3: TGTGCCAGCAGCCCCTGTAGGCAGCTCAATCAGCCCCAGCATTTT. It translates to CASSPCRQLNQPQHF. Combining the CDR3 with reference TRBV7-4 and TRBJ1-5 gives the whole variable domain GAGVSQSPRYKVAKRGRDVALRCDSISGHVTLYWYRQTLGQGSEVLTYSQSDAQRDKSGRPSGRFSAERPERSVSTLKIQRTEQGDSAVYLCASSPCRQLNQPQHFGDGTRLSIL.

The chain employs TRBV15 and TRBJ1-6; D is unresolved. CDR3 length: 14 residues. The V gene lost 0 bases and the J gene lost 9 bases, with 9 bases spanning the gap. CDR1 is LNHNV, CDR2 YYDKDF, per germline (reference sequence). In DNA, the CDR3 is TGTGCCACCAGCAGAGATAGGTCTAGTTCACCCCTCCACTTT. Protein: CATSRDRSSSPLHF.

This sequence joins TRBV15 and TRBJ2-3; D possibly matches TRBD1 or TRBD2 (5 bases each). Trimming pared 3 bases from V and 2 bases from J, leaving 9 bases between. Germline CDR1 reads LNHNV; CDR2 reads YYDKDF (reference sequence). The CDR3 totals 14 residues. CDR3 loop: CATSSGGNTDTQYF. The CDR3 DNA reads as TGTGCCACCAGCAGTGGGGGAAACACAGATACGCAGTATTTT.

The chain employs TRBV7-9 and TRBJ2-7; D unresolved. The CDR3 totals 13 residues. Trimming took off 0 bases at V and 5 bases at J, with 8 bases between the two ends. Germline V gene sequence: CDR1 SEHNR, CDR2 FQNEAQ (reference sequence). CDR3 in DNA: TGTGCCAGCAGCTTAGCGGCTGCTCACGAGCAGTACTTC. Translation gives CASSLAAAHEQYF.

This sequence joins TRBV28 and TRBJ2-7; TRBD1 might be the D (7 bases). The V gene's germline CDR1 is MDHEN and CDR2 SYDVKM. V was trimmed by 4 bases and J by 4 bases, leaving 17 bases between them. The CDR3 covers 15 residues. CDR3 protein: CASSSVGGGFYEQYF. The CDR3 DNA follows: TGTGCCAGCAGTTCGGTAGGAGGGGGCTTTTACGAGCAGTACTTC.

This clone has a handful of counts. The chain recombines TRBV5-4 with TRBJ2-3; 10 bases map to TRBD2. The CDR3 extends over 15 amino acids. Germline CDR1 is SGHNT and CDR2 is YYREEE (reference sequence). V trimming: 2 bases; J trimming: 3 bases; junction bases outside the gene matches: 3. As DNA, the CDR3 is TGTGCCAGCAGCTTTCCTAGCGGGGGTACAGATACGCAGTATTTT. This gives the protein CASSFPSGGTDTQYF.

The chain uses TRBV30 and TRBJ1-5; TRBD1 matches 8 bases. The CDR3 covers 14 residues. In germline, CDR1 is GTSNPN, CDR2 SVGIG (reference sequence). Unmatched junction bases numbered 5, after V lost 5 bases and J lost 2 bases. The CDR3 DNA follows: TGTGCCTGGGCCTCGGGACAGGGCAATCAGCCCCAGCATTTT. It encodes CAWASGQGNQPQHF.

CDR3 loop: CASSNGRFYEQYF. The CDR3 DNA sequence: TGTGCCAGTAGTAATGGACGGTTCTACGAGCAGTACTTC. The V and J genes are TRBV19 and TRBJ2-7, with no clear D. Germline V gene sequence: CDR1 LNHDA, CDR2 SQIVND (reference sequence). The V end was cut by 4 bases, the J end by 3 bases, with 10 bases between. This CDR3 region has 13 residues.

The chain links TRBV5-6 to TRBJ2-3; D is unresolved. Between the trimmed V and J ends, which lost 4 bases and 0 bases, there was a span of 18 bases. This CDR3 has 17 amino acids. Germline CDR1 is SGHDT and CDR2 is YYEEEE. Here the CDR3 reads CASSAYQPRLSTDTQYF. In DNA, the CDR3 is TGTGCCAGCAGCGCCTATCAACCTCGTTTAAGCACAGATACGCAGTATTTT. Variable domain in full (rest from reference TRBV5-6 and TRBJ2-3): DAGVTQSPTHLIKTRGQQVTLRCSPKSGHDTVSWYQQALGQGPQFIFQYYEEEERQRGNFPDRFSGHQFPNYSSELNVNALLLGDSALYLCASSAYQPRLSTDTQYFGPGTRLTVL.

The V gene is TRBV5-1, the J gene TRBJ2-3; possible D gene TRBD1, 6 bases. Trimming left V 3 bases short and J 1 base short, with 12 bases between. Germline loops: CDR1 SGHRS, CDR2 YFSETQ. This CDR3 spans 15 amino acids. The CDR3 loop reads CASSWTEPGTDTQYF. The DNA for the CDR3 is TGCGCCAGCAGCTGGACAGAGCCTGGCACAGATACGCAGTATTTT.

V gene TRBV4-2 combines with J gene TRBJ2-1; D uncertain. The V and J ends lost 0 bases and 5 bases respectively, with 8 bases between them. Germline loops: CDR1 LGHNA, CDR2 YNFKEQ. The CDR3 spans 14 residues. CDR3 bases: TGTGCCAGCAGCCAAGAACTCCGCAACAATGAGCAGTTCTTC. Protein sequence: CASSQELRNNEQFF.

The chain couples TRBV2 to TRBJ2-3; D might be TRBD2 (6 bases). CDR1 and CDR2 (germline): SNHLY, FYNNEI. V gave up 8 bases and J gave up 3 bases, with 12 bases separating them. There are 13 residues in the CDR3. The CDR3 DNA is TGTGCCAGCTACGGTGGGGGGACAGATACGCAGTATTTT. It encodes CASYGGGTDTQYF.

This rearrangement joins TRBV3-1 (or the pseudogene TRBV3-2) to TRBJ1-1; D is unresolved. The CDR3 runs 13 residues. Germline V CDR1 and CDR2: LGHDT, YNNKEL (reference sequence). Between the trimmed V and J ends, which lost 1 base and 3 bases, there was a span of 6 bases. The CDR3 sequence is CASSQGRDTEAFF. DNA for the CDR3: TGTGCCAGCAGCCAAGGGAGGGACACTGAAGCTTTCTTT.